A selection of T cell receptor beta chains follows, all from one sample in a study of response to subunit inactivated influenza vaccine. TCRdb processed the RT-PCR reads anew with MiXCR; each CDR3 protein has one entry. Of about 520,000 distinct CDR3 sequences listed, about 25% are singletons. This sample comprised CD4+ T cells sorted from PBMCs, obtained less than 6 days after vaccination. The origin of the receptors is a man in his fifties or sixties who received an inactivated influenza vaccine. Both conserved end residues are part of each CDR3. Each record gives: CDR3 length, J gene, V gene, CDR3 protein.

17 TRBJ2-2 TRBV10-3 CAISALAAGGNTGELFF
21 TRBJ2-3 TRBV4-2 CASSQAPGTSGRQASTDTQYF
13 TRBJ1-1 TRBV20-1 CSVKTGAGVEAFF
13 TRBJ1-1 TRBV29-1 CSVVSLGGTEAFF
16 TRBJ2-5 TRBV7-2 CASSLIASGSGETQYF
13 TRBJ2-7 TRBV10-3 CAISGQGAYEQYF
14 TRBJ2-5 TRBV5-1 CASSTGRVQETQYF
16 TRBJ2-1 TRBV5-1 CASSRPILDSRDEQFF
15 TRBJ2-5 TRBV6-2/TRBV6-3 CASSRLQSRPETQYF
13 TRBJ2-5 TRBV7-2 CASSQKSGMTQYF
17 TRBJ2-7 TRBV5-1 CASSTGLADRIAYEQYF
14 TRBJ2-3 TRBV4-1 CASGQGASTDTQYF
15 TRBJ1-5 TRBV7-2 CASSWGTGGIGPQHF
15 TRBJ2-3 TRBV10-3 CAIGERGDYTDTQYF
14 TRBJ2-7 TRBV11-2 CASSLVAGWYEQYF
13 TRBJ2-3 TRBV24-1 CATKTNRADTQYF
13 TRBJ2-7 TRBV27 CASASGLAYEQYF
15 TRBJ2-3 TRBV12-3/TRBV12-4 CANSLWSGGAVTQYF
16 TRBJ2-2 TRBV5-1 CASSLGSGGNTGELFF
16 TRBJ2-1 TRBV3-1 CASSQVRTRAYNEQFF
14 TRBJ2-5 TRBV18 CASSPGQSTETQYF
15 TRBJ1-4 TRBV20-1 CSARLVQPGGEKLFF
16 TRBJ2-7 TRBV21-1 CASSKSDGGGPNEQYF
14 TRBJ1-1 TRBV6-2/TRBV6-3 CASSYSGSDTEAFF
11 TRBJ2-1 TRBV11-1 CASSTARGQFF
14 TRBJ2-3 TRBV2 CASTGLASADTQYF
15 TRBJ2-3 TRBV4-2 CASSQDWLIADTQYF
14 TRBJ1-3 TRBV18 CASSPTDSGNTIYF
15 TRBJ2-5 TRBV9 CASSVAVLAGETQYF
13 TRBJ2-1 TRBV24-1 CASRASLRDEQFF
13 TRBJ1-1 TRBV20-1 CSARRDRHTEAFF
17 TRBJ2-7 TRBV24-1 CATSDLRPLESLCEQYF
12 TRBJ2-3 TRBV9 CASSVVGDTQYF
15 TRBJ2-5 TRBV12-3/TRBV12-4 CASSTARQGARVPHF
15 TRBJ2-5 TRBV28 CASSWTSSAQETQYF
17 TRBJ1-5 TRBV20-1 CSARDQAGGLLNQPQHF
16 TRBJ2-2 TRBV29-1 CSVRTGGLSGTGELFF
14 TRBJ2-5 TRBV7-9 CASSLAGTQETQYF
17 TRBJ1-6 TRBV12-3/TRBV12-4 CASSLIPASSYNSPLHF
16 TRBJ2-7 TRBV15 CATSRSEGRGYREQYF